This T cell receptor beta chain was recorded in a study of shared clonotypes between healthy human individuals. Measured with immunoSEQ multiplex PCR; TCRdb has only the in-frame clones, and not every one. The top ten hold 0.37% of the sample, which has under 2.5 million clones, about 90% seen once. V lost 4 bases and J lost 1; bases outside the gene matches: 9. CDR3 length: 17 amino acids. CDR1 and CDR2 from the germline V gene are MGHRA and YSYEKL. The sequence came from a man between 18 and 29 years old in good health. Some clones in this sample may be carry-over from other donors' samples. The rearrangement links TRBV4-1 to TRBJ2-3; 9 bases fit TRBD1. The sample taken for sequencing was naive CD4+ T cells from PBMCs. Subset defined: CD45RA+ positively selected. As DNA, the CDR3 is TGCGCCAGCAGCCCCCTAGCTGGGACAGGGCGCACAGATACGCAGTATTTT. It yields the protein CASSPLAGTGRTDTQYF.